Each of the 30 T cell receptor beta chains below was sequenced from the same sample in a study of Tregs in tolerant kidney transplant recipients. Mixed chimerism was transient after nonmyeloablative marrow transplants from related graft donors. TCRdb's copy holds only in-frame clones and misses some; the assay was immunoSEQ multiplex PCR. Of roughly 64,000 clones listed, 70% to 90% were seen once; the top ten hold around 4%. Source: CD4+ T cells from blood (PBMCs), taken 6 months after the transplant. Receptors originate from a human patient who received a combined kidney and bone marrow transplant. The T cells may partly be graft donor cells.

A remark on this clone: This CDR3 is also generated by other DNA sequences in the sample. The V call is TRBV19, the J call TRBJ2-4; unclear D gene. Trimming removed 2 bases at V and 0 bases at J, with 2 bases between. Germline V gene sequence: CDR1 LNHDA, CDR2 SQIVND (reference sequence). The CDR3 consists of 13 residues. The CDR3 protein is CASSILAKNIQYF. DNA of the CDR3: TGTGCCAGTAGTATACTAGCCAAAAACATTCAGTACTTC.

CDR3: CASSVQGARGYTF. The CDR3 region has the DNA TGTGCCAGCAGTGTTCAGGGGGCCCGGGGCTACACCTTC. The chain uses TRBV2 and TRBJ1-2; TRBD1 matches at 8 bases. This CDR3 contains 13 residues. The ends lost 4 bases at V and 8 bases at J; junction bases unmatched: 6. Per germline, CDR1 SNHLY and CDR2 FYNNEI.

J is TRBJ2-5 and V is TRBV7-7, with D possibly TRBD1 on 5 matching bases. In germline, CDR1 is SSHAT, CDR2 FNYEAQ (reference sequence). The CDR3 has 14 amino acids. The V end was cut by 1 base, the J end by 4 bases, with 10 bases between. The CDR3 DNA sequence: TGTGCCAGCAGCTTAGGGTCAGGGCGAGAGACCCAGTACTTC. It yields the protein CASSLGSGRETQYF.

This clone was recorded once. V gene TRBV27 combines with J gene TRBJ2-5, with 10 bases that match TRBD2. There are 15 residues in the CDR3. V was pared by 4 bases and J by 5 bases, with 7 bases of the junction left unmatched. Germline V gene data show CDR1 as MNHEY and CDR2 as SMNVEV (reference sequence). CDR3 in amino acids: CASSWSSGGWETQYF. The CDR3 DNA follows: TGTGCCAGCAGTTGGTCTAGCGGGGGATGGGAGACCCAGTACTTC.

J is TRBJ1-6 and V is TRBV19; tentatively, D is TRBD1 (5 bases). There are 15 residues in the CDR3. Germline assignment: CDR1 LNHDA and CDR2 SQIVND (reference sequence). V was pared by 3 bases and J by 4 bases, with 10 bases between. The CDR3 DNA sequence: TGTGCCAGTAGTATGGGGGGGACTTATAATTCACCCCTCCACTTT. It yields the protein CASSMGGTYNSPLHF.

This clone occurred once. This chain connects TRBV7-2 to TRBJ2-1; TRBD2 agrees at 9 bases. Germline-derived CDR1 and CDR2 are SGHTA and FQGNSA. The CDR3 loop spans 15 amino acids. The junction had 8 bases not matched to a gene; V was cut back by 3 bases and J by 8 bases. CDR3 protein: CASSFTLAGFYEQFF. CDR3 nucleotides: TGTGCCAGCAGCTTTACACTAGCGGGTTTCTATGAGCAGTTCTTC.

The chain uses TRBV7-2 and TRBJ2-3; D possibly corresponds to TRBD2 (5 bases). Germline CDR1 reads SGHTA; CDR2 reads FQGNSA. The CDR3 is 16 residues long. V lost 1 base, J lost 0 bases, and 11 bases lay in between. The CDR3 DNA sequence: TGTGCCAGCAGCTTAGACATGGCGGGCAGCACAGATACGCAGTATTTT. Its translation is CASSLDMAGSTDTQYF.

This chain's CDR3 is CASSKDGRRLAKNIQYF. CDR3 in DNA: TGTGCCAGCAGCAAAGATGGCAGGCGCCTAGCCAAAAACATTCAGTACTTC. The rearrangement uses TRBV21-1 and TRBJ2-4; the table names TRBD1, a call not compared with the DNA. TRBV21-1 is assigned pseudogene status. CDR3 length: 17 residues.

V gene TRBV18 combines with J gene TRBJ2-5; 10 bases line up with TRBD2. The J call is in doubt because the DNA end fits TRBJ2-7 better. This CDR3 has 15 amino acids. Per the germline V gene, CDR1 is KGHSH and CDR2 is LQKENI. The CDR3 loop reads CASSPGLARTYEQYF. The CDR3 nucleotides are TGTGCCAGCTCACCGGGACTAGCGAGGACCTACGAGCAGTACTTC.

The rearrangement joins TRBV6-4 to TRBJ2-2; D ambiguous. Looked up from germline, CDR1 is MRHNA and CDR2 is SNTAGT. The V end lost 3 bases, the J end lost 1 base, and 6 bases lay between the germline ends. The CDR3 has 14 residues. CDR3 region: CASSESRNTGELFF. The CDR3 DNA follows: TGTGCCAGCAGTGAATCCAGGAACACCGGGGAGCTGTTTTTT.

A single count supports this clone. The CDR3 region has the DNA TGTGCCAGCAGCTTAGGGAGCGGTGTCTCCTACAATGAGCAGTTCTTC. Residues: CASSLGSGVSYNEQFF. This rearrangement joins TRBV7-2 to TRBJ2-1; TRBD2 is a possible D gene (5 bases). V lost 1 base, J lost 0 bases, and 10 bases lay in between. The CDR3 loop spans 16 amino acids. CDR1 is SGHTA, CDR2 FQGNSA, per germline.

The chain combines TRBV5-4 with TRBJ1-1, with D tentatively TRBD1 (6 bases). V lost 5 bases and J 0 bases, leaving 14 bases between the germline ends. The CDR3 covers 15 residues. CDR1 is SGHNT and CDR2 is YYREEE in the germline V gene (reference sequence). The CDR3 loop reads CASRLDRFMNTEAFF. The CDR3 DNA reads as TGTGCCAGCAGACTAGACAGGTTCATGAACACTGAAGCTTTCTTT.

The chain joins TRBV21-1 to TRBJ2-7; no check of the table's D call, TRBD2, against the DNA was made. TRBV21-1 is flagged as a pseudogene. The CDR3 has 17 residues. This CDR3 reads CASRPRRLAGGSYEQYF. CDR3 coding DNA: TGTGCCAGCAGACCTCGCCGGCTAGCGGGAGGGTCCTACGAGCAGTACTTC.

The V call is TRBV6-6, the J call TRBJ2-7, with 7 positions matching TRBD1. CDR1 and CDR2 (germline): MNHNY, SVGAGI (reference sequence). This CDR3 is built from 13 residues. J was trimmed by 5 bases and V by 5 bases; bases with no gene match: 6. CDR3 protein: CASSQIQGNEQYF. The CDR3 DNA sequence: TGTGCCAGCAGTCAAATACAGGGGAACGAGCAGTACTTC.

CDR3 DNA sequence: TGTGCCATCACTAGCGACAGGGGGCCAGATACGCAGTATTTT. Encoded protein: CAITSDRGPDTQYF. The chain combines TRBV10-3 with TRBJ2-3; 10 bases agree with TRBD1. The CDR3 length is 14 residues. The ends lost 7 bases at V and 4 bases at J; junction bases unmatched: 5. Germline CDR1 ENHRY, CDR2 SYGVKD.

V gene TRBV7-9 combines with J gene TRBJ2-3; 8 nucleotides align to TRBD1. V shed 0 bases and J 7 bases; nucleotides not matched to a gene: 12. The CDR3 is 17 amino acids. The germline V gene encodes CDR1 SEHNR and CDR2 FQNEAQ (reference sequence). CDR3 nucleotides: TGTGCCAGCAGCTTAGCTTCAGGGGGCCGGGATCAGAATACGCAGTATTTT. Translating gives CASSLASGGRDQNTQYF.

V gene TRBV27 combines with J gene TRBJ2-7, with no clear D. The CDR3 covers 13 residues. Germline V gene lookup returns CDR1 MNHEY and CDR2 SMNVEV (reference sequence). The ends were cut back, 6 bases at V and 2 bases at J, with 11 bases in the middle. The CDR3 sequence: CASSTTNTYEQYF. Here the CDR3 DNA reads TGTGCCAGCAGCACGACAAACACCTACGAGCAGTACTTC.

The chain carries TRBV14 and TRBJ1-2; D not resolved. V was clipped by 0 bases and J by 6 bases, with 14 bases between them. Per the germline V gene, CDR1 is SGHDN and CDR2 is FVKESK. The CDR3 runs to 15 residues. As DNA, the CDR3 is TGTGCCAGCAGCCAAGATTTCCCGGTACGCAATGGCTACACCTTC. Translation gives CASSQDFPVRNGYTF.

V and J are TRBV10-3 and TRBJ2-2; TRBD1 agrees at 8 bases. V lost 8 bases and J lost 1; bases outside the gene matches: 3. The CDR3 sequence is 14 residues long. Germline V gene data show CDR1 as ENHRY and CDR2 as SYGVKD. Here the CDR3 DNA reads TGTGCCATCCGACAGGGGCAGAACACCGGGGAGCTGTTTTTT. Its protein is CAIRQGQNTGELFF.

V usage is TRBV5-1 and J usage is TRBJ2-5; no clear D gene. The V and J ends lost 2 bases and 1 base respectively, with 6 bases between them. The CDR3 extends over 13 amino acids. Germline CDR1 is SGHRS and CDR2 is YFSETQ. Here the CDR3 DNA reads TGCGCCAGCAGCTTCACAGTCCAAGAGACCCAGTACTTC. Encoded protein: CASSFTVQETQYF.

The chain recombines TRBV29-1 with TRBJ2-2; TRBD1 is a possible D gene (5 bases). The germline V and J ends were trimmed by 6 bases and 6 bases, with 11 bases remaining between them. CDR1 and CDR2 from the germline V gene are SQVTM and ANQGSEA. The CDR3 totals 12 residues. The CDR3 DNA follows: TGCAGCGTCGACCAGGGTTCCGGGGAGCTGTTTTTT. It yields the protein CSVDQGSGELFF.

This CDR3 is CASSHPTRANTGELFF. The CDR3 DNA reads as TGCGCCAGCAGCCACCCGACTAGGGCGAACACCGGGGAGCTGTTTTTT. The gene calls are TRBV4-1 and TRBJ2-2, with D possibly TRBD2 on 6 matching bases. V lost 3 bases and J 0 bases, leaving 11 bases between the germline ends. Germline assignment: CDR1 MGHRA and CDR2 YSYEKL. The CDR3 totals 16 residues.

The chain has TRBV11-3 and TRBJ2-3, with 7 positions matching TRBD2. CDR3 length: 13 amino acids. V shed 5 bases and J 14 bases; nucleotides not matched to a gene: 13. Germline CDR1 SGHNT, CDR2 YENEEA. CDR3 DNA sequence: TGTGCCAGCAGCCAAATAAGTAAGGGAGGGACGTATTTT. It translates to CASSQISKGGTYF.

In its sample, this clone was seen a few times. In the same sample, other DNA sequences code for this CDR3. The chain employs TRBV5-4 and TRBJ1-6, with D possibly being TRBD1 (6 bases). This CDR3 has 17 residues. Trimming stripped 4 bases from V and 6 bases from J, with 20 bases between. CDR1 and CDR2 (germline): SGHNT, YYREEE (reference sequence). The CDR3 here is CASSPGGGTGFNSPLHF. For the CDR3, the DNA is TGTGCCAGCAGCCCTGGCGGGGGTACAGGGTTTAATTCACCCCTCCACTTT.

CDR3 nucleotides: TGTGCCAGCAGCTTGGCCGGAGCGGGAGGAAAAGAGACCCAGTACTTC. Amino acid sequence: CASSLAGAGGKETQYF. The V gene is TRBV5-4, the J gene TRBJ2-5; 9 bases map to TRBD2. The CDR3 extends over 16 amino acids. V lost 0 bases and J lost 3; bases outside the gene matches: 6. Germline CDR1 and CDR2: SGHNT and YYREEE (reference sequence).

The rearrangement links TRBV9 to TRBJ2-7; TRBD2 agrees at 12 bases. With 3 bases clipped from V and 5 bases from J, the junction kept 6 bases outside the gene matches. Germline CDR1 reads SGDLS; CDR2 reads YYNGEE. The CDR3 runs 15 residues. The CDR3: CASSGLAGGGDEQYF. As DNA, the CDR3 is TGTGCCAGCAGCGGGCTAGCGGGGGGGGGTGACGAGCAGTACTTC.

The chain has TRBV5-1 and TRBJ2-3; 7 bases are shared with TRBD1. The CDR3 covers 16 residues. Germline V gene lookup returns CDR1 SGHRS and CDR2 YFSETQ. With 4 bases clipped from V and 2 bases from J, the junction kept 10 bases outside the gene matches. CDR3 amino acids: CASSHPRQGNTDTQYF. The CDR3 DNA sequence: TGCGCCAGCAGCCACCCCCGACAGGGAAACACAGATACGCAGTATTTT. The full variable domain, with the rest looked up from reference TRBV5-1 and TRBJ2-3, is KAGVTQTPRYLIKTRGQQVTLSCSPISGHRSVSWYQQTPGQGLQFLFEYFSETQRNKGNFPGRFSGRQFSNSRSEMNVSTLELGDSALYLCASSHPRQGNTDTQYFGPGTRLTVL.

This sequence joins TRBV18 and TRBJ1-2; TRBD1 might be the D (5 bases). The CDR3 spans 15 residues. The V and J ends lost 4 bases and 3 bases respectively, with 15 bases between them. Germline V gives CDR1 KGHSH, CDR2 LQKENI. This CDR3 reads CASSRVREDHYGYTF. The CDR3, as DNA: TGTGCCAGCTCACGAGTCAGGGAGGATCACTATGGCTACACCTTC. The whole variable domain, filled in from reference TRBV18 and TRBJ1-2, reads NAGVMQNPRHLVRRRGQEARLRCSPMKGHSHVYWYRQLPEEGLKFMVYLQKENIIDESGMPKERFSAEFPKEGPSILRIQQVVRGDSAAYFCASSRVREDHYGYTFGSGTRLTVV.

The chain links TRBV6-6 to TRBJ1-3, with D perhaps matching TRBD1 (5 bases). Germline CDR1 MNHNY, CDR2 SVGAGI (reference sequence). The CDR3 spans 16 residues. V gave up 2 bases and J gave up 3 bases, with 14 bases separating them. The CDR3 protein is CASSYDGGYGGNTIYF. The DNA for the CDR3 is TGTGCCAGCAGTTACGATGGGGGGTATGGTGGAAACACCATATATTTT.

The chain is built from TRBV27 and TRBJ2-2; TRBD1 might be the D (5 bases). Germline V gene lookup returns CDR1 MNHEY and CDR2 SMNVEV (reference sequence). V shed 6 bases and J shed 7 bases, with 12 bases lying between them. This CDR3 contains 13 residues. The CDR3 spells CASRPRVFGELFF. In nucleotides, the CDR3 is TGTGCCAGCAGACCCAGGGTTTTCGGGGAGCTGTTTTTT.